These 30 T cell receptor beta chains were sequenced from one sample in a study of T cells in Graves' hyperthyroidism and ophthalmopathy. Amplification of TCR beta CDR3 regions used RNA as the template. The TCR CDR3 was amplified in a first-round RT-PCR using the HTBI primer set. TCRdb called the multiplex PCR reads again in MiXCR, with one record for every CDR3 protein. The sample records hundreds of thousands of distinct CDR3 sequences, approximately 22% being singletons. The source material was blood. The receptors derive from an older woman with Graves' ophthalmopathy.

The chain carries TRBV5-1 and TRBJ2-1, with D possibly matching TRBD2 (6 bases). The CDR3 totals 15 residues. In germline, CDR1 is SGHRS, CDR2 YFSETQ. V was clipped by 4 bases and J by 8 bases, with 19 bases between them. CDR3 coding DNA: TGCGCCAGCAGCCTCCAGACTACGGGAGTAGATGAGCAGTTCTTC. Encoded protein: CASSLQTTGVDEQFF.

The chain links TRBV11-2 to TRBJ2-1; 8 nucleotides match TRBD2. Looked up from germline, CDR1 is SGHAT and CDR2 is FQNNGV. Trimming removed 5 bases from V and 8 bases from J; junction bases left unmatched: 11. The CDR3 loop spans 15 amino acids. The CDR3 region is CASSITSGRTYEQFF. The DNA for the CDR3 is TGTGCCAGCAGCATTACTAGCGGCCGTACGTATGAGCAGTTCTTC.

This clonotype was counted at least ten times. CDR3 nucleotide sequence: TGCAGTGCTACCCGGGTTGGAGCTACGCAGTATTTT. This sequence encodes CSATRVGATQYF. The chain uses TRBV20-1 and TRBJ2-3; D call uncertain. The CDR3 sequence is 12 residues long. Trimming took 4 bases from V and 8 from J, leaving 13 bases between them. Germline CDR1 reads DFQATT; CDR2 reads SNEGSKA (reference sequence).

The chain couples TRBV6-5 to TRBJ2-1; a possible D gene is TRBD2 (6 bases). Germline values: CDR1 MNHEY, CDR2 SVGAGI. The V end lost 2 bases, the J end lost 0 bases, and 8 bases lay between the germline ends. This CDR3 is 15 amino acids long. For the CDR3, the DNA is TGTGCCAGCAGTTACGCGGGGAGCTCCTACAATGAGCAGTTCTTC. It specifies CASSYAGSSYNEQFF.

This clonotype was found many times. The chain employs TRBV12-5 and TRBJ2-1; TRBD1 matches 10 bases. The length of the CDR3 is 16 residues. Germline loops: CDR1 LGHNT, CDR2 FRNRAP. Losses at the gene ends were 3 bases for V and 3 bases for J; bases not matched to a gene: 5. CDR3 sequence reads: CASGFAGQGGYNEQFF. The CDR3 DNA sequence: TGTGCTAGTGGTTTCGCCGGACAGGGGGGCTACAATGAGCAGTTCTTC.

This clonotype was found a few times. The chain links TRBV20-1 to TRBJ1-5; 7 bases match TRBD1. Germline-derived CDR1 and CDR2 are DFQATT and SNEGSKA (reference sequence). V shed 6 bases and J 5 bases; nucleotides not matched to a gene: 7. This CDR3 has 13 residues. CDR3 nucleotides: TGCAGTGCCAGTCGCAGGGGGGATCAGCCCCAGCATTTT. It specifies CSASRRGDQPQHF.

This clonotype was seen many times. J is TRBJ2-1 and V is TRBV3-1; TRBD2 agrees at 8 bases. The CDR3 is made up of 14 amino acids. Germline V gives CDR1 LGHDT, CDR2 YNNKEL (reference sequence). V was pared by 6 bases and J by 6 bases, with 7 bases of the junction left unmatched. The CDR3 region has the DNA TGTGCCAGCAGGGCAAGCGGGAGTCTCAATGAGCAGTTCTTC. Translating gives CASRASGSLNEQFF.

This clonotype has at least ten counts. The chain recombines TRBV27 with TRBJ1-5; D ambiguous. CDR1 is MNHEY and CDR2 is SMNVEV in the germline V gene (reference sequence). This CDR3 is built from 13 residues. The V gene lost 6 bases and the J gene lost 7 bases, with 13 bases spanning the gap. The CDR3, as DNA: TGTGCCAGCAGGGGAGGGCAGAAGCAGCCCCAGCATTTT. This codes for CASRGGQKQPQHF.

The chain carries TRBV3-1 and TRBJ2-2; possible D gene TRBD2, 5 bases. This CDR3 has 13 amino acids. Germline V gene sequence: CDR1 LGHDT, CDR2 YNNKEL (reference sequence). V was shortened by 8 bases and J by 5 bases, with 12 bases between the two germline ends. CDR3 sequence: CASAKWETGELFF. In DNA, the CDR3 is TGTGCCAGCGCCAAGTGGGAGACCGGGGAGCTGTTTTTT.

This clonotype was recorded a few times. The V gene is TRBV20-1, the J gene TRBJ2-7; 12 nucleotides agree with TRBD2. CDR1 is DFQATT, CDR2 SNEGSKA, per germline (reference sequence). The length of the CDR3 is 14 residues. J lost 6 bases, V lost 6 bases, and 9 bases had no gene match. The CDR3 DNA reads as TGCAGTGCACCGACTAGCGGGAGTGCGGTCGAGCAGTACTTC. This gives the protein CSAPTSGSAVEQYF.

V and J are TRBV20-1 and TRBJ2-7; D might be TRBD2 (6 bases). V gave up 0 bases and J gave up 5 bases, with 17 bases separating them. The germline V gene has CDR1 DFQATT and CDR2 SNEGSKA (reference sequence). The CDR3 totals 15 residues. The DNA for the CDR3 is TGCAGTGCTAGAGATCGAGTTGGACTAATCGACGAGCAGTACTTC. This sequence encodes CSARDRVGLIDEQYF.

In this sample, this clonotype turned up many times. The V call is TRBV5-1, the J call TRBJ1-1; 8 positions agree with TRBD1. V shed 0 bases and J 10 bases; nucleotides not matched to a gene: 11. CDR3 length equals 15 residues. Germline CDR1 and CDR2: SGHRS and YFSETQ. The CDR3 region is CASSLGGRGQGVAFF. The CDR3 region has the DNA TGCGCCAGCAGCTTGGGTGGCAGGGGGCAAGGAGTAGCTTTCTTT.

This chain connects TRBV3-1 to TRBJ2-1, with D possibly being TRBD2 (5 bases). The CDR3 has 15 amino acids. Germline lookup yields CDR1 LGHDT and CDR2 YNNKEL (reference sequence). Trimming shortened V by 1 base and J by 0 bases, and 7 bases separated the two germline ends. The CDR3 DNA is TGTGCCAGCAGCCAAGTACTAGACTCCTACAATGAGCAGTTCTTC. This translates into CASSQVLDSYNEQFF.

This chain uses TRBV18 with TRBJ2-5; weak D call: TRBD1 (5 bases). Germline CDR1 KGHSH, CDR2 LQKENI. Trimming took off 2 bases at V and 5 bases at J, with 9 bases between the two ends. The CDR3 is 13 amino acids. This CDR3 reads CASSPMTVETQYF. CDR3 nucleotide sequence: TGTGCCAGCTCACCAATGACAGTTGAGACCCAGTACTTC. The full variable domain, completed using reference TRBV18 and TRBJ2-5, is NAGVMQNPRHLVRRRGQEARLRCSPMKGHSHVYWYRQLPEEGLKFMVYLQKENIIDESGMPKERFSAEFPKEGPSILRIQQVVRGDSAAYFCASSPMTVETQYFGPGTRLLVL.

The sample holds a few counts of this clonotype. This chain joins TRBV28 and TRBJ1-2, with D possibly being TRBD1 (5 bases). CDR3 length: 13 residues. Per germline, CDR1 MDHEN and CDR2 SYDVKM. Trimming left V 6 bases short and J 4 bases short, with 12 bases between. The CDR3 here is CASRGTPSYGYTF. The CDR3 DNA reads TGTGCCAGCAGGGGGACGCCTTCCTATGGCTACACCTTC.

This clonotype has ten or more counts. CDR3: CASSMILAGVETQYF. Here the CDR3 DNA reads TGTGCCAGCAGCATGATCCTAGCGGGAGTAGAGACCCAGTACTTC. The genes are TRBV11-2 and TRBJ2-5; 10 positions agree with TRBD2. The V gene's germline CDR1 is SGHAT and CDR2 FQNNGV. The CDR3 consists of 15 residues. V gave up 5 bases and J gave up 4 bases; unmatched junction bases: 7.

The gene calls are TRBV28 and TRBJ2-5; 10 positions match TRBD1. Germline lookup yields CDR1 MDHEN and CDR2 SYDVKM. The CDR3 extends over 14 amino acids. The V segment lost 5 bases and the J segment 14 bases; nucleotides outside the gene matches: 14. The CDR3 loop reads CASSPPGTGDGDYF. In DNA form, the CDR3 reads TGTGCCAGCAGTCCCCCTGGGACAGGGGATGGGGATTACTTC.

The DNA of the CDR3 is TGTGCCAGCAGCTTAGTCGGACTAGCGGGAGGGAACGAGCAGTACTTC. It yields the protein CASSLVGLAGGNEQYF. The chain is built from TRBV7-9 and TRBJ2-7, with 15 bases identical to TRBD2. V gave up 1 base and J gave up 5 bases; unmatched junction bases: 3. Germline lookup yields CDR1 SEHNR and CDR2 FQNEAQ (reference sequence). The CDR3 spans 16 residues. The full variable domain, with the rest looked up from reference TRBV7-9 and TRBJ2-7, is DTGVSQNPRHKITKRGQNVTFRCDPISEHNRLYWYRQTLGQGPEFLTYFQNEAQLEKSRLLSDRFSAERPKGSFSTLEIQRTEQGDSAMYLCASSLVGLAGGNEQYFGPGTRLTVT.

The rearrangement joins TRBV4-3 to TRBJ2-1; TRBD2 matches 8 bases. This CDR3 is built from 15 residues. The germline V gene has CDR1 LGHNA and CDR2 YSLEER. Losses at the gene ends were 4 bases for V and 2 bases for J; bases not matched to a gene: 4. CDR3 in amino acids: CASSPSGGTYNEQFF. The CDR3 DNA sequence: TGCGCCAGCAGCCCCTCGGGGGGGACCTACAATGAGCAGTTCTTC.

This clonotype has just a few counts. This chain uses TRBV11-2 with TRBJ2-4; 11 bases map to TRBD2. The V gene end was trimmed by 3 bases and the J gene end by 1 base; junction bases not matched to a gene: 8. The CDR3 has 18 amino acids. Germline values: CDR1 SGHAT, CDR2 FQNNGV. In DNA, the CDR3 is TGTGCCAGCAGCTTCGTTCCGGGACTAGCGGACGCCAAAAACATTCAGTACTTC. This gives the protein CASSFVPGLADAKNIQYF. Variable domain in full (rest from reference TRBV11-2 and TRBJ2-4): EAGVAQSPRYKIIEKRQSVAFWCNPISGHATLYWYQQILGQGPKLLIQFQNNGVVDDSQLPKDRFSAERLKGVDSTLKIQPAKLEDSAVYLCASSFVPGLADAKNIQYFGAGTRLSVL.

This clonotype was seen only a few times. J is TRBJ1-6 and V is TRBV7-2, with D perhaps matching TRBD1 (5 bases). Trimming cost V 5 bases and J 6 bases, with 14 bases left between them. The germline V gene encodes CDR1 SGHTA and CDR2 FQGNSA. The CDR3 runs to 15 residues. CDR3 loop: CASSTGTASNSPLHF. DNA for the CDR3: TGTGCCAGCAGCACCGGGACCGCATCTAATTCACCCCTCCACTTT.

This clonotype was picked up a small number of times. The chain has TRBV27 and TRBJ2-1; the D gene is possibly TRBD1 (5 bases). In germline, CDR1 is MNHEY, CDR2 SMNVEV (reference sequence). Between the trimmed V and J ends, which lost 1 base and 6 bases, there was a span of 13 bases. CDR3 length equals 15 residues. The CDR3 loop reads CASSLLGLIGNEQFF. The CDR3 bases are TGTGCCAGCAGTTTATTGGGGCTAATCGGCAATGAGCAGTTCTTC.

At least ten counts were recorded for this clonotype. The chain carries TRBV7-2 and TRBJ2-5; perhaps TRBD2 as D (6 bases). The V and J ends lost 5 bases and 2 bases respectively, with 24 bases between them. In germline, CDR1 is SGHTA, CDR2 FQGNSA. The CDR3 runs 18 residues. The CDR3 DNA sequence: TGTGCCAGCAGCCGCAGGCGAGGAGGAGGAGGGCGGCAAGAGACCCAGTACTTC. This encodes CASSRRRGGGGRQETQYF.

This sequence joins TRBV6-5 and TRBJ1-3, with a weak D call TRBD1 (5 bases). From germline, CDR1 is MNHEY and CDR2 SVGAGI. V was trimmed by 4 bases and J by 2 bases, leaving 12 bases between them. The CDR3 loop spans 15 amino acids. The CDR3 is CASSSTYRPGNTIYF. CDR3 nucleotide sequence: TGTGCCAGCAGTTCTACCTACAGGCCTGGAAACACCATATATTTT.

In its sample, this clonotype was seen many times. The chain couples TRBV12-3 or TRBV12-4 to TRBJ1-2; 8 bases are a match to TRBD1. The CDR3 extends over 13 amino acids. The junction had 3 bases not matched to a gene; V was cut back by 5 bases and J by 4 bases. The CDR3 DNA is TGTGCCAGCAGTGAGACAGGGGTCTATGGCTACACCTTC. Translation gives CASSETGVYGYTF.

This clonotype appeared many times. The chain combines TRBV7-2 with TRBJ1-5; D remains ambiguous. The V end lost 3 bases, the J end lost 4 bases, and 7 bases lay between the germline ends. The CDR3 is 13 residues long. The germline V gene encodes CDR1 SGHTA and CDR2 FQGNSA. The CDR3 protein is CASSFGLNQPQHF. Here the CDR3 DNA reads TGTGCCAGCAGCTTCGGATTAAATCAGCCCCAGCATTTT.

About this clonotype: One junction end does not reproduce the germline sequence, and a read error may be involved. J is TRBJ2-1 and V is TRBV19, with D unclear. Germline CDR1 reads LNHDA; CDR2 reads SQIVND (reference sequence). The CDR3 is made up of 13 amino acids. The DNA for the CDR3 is TGTGCCAGCGGAGTGAGCTCCTACAATGAGCAGTCCTTC. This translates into CASGVSSYNEQSF.

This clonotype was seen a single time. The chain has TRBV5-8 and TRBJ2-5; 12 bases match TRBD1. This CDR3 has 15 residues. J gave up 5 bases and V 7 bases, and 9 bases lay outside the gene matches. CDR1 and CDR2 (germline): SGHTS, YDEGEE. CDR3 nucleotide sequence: TGTGCCAGCGAAACCGGGACAGGGGGCCGGGAGACCCAGTACTTC. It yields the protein CASETGTGGRETQYF. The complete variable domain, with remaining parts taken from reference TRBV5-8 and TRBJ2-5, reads EAGVTQSPTHLIKTRGQQATLRCSPISGHTSVYWYQQALGLGLQFLLWYDEGEERNRGNFPPRFSGRQFPNYSSELNVNALELEDSALYLCASETGTGGRETQYFGPGTRLLVL.

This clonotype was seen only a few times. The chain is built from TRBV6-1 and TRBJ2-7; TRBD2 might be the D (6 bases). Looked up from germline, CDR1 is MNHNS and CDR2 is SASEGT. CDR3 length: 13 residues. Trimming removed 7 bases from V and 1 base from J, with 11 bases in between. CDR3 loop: CASKGTLSYEQYF. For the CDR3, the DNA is TGTGCCAGCAAAGGGACTCTTTCCTACGAGCAGTACTTC.

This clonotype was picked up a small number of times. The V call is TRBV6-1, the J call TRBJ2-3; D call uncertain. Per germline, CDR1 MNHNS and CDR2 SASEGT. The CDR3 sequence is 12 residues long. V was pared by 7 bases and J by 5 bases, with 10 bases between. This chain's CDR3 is CASNQWGDTQYF. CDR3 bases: TGTGCCAGCAACCAATGGGGAGATACGCAGTATTTT.